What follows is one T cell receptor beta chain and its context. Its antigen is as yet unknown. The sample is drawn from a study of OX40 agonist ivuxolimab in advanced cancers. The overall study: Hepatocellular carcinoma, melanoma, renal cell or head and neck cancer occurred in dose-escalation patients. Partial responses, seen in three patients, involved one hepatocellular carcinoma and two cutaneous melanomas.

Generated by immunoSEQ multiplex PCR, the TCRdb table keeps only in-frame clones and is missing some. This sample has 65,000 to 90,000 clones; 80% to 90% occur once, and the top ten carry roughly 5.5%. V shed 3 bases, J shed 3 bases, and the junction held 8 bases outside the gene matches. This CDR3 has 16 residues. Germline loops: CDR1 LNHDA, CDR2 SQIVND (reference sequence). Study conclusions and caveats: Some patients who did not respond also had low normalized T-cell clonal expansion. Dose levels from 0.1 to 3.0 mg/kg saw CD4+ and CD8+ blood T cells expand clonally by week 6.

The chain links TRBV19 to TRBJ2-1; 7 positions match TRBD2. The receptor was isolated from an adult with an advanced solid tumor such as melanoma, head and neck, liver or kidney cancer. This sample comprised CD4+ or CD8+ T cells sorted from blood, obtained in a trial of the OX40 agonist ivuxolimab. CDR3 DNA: TGTGCCAGTAGTATCGGGCCAGCGGGAAGCTACAATGAGCAGTTCTTC. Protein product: CASSIGPAGSYNEQFF.